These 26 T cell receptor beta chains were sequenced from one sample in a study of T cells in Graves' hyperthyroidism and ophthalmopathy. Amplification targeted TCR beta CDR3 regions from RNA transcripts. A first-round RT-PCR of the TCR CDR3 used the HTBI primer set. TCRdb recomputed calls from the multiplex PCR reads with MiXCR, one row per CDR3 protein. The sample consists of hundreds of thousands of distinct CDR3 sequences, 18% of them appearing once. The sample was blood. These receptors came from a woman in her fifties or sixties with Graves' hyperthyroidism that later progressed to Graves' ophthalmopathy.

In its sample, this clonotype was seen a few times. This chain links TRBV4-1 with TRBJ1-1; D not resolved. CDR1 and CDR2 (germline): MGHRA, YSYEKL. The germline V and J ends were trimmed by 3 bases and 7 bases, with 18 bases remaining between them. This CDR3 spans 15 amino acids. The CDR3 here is CASSQDSEEGFEAFF. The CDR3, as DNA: TGCGCCAGCAGCCAGGATAGCGAGGAGGGATTTGAAGCTTTCTTT.

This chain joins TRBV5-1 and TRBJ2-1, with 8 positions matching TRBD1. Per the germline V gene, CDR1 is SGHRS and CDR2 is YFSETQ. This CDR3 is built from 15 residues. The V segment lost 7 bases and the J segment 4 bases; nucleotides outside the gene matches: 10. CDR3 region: CASDTGQAIYNEQFF. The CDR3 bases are TGCGCCAGCGACACGGGACAGGCTATTTACAATGAGCAGTTCTTC.

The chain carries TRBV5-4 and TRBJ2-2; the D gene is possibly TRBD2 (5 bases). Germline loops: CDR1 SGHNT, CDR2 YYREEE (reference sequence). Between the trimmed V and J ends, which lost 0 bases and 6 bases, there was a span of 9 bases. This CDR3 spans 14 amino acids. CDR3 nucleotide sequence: TGTGCCAGCAGCTTGGCGGGGAGTGCCGGGGAGCTGTTTTTT. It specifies CASSLAGSAGELFF. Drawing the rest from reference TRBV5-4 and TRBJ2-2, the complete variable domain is ETGVTQSPTHLIKTRGQQVTLRCSSQSGHNTVSWYQQALGQGPQFIFQYYREEENGRGNFPPRFSGLQFPNYSSELNVNALELDDSALYLCASSLAGSAGELFFGEGSRLTVL.

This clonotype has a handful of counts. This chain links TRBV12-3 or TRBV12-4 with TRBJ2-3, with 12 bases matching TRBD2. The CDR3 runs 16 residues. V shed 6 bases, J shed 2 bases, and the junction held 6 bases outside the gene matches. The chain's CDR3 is CASSNGLAGTTDTQYF. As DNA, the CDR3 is TGTGCCAGCAGCAACGGACTAGCGGGGACCACAGATACGCAGTATTTT.

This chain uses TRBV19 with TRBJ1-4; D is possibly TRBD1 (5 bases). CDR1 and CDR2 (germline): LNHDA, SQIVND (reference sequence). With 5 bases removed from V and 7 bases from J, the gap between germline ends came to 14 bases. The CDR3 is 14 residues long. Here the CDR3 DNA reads TGTGCCAGTAGTCGGGCAGGGAGAAGTGAAAAACTGTTTTTT. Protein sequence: CASSRAGRSEKLFF.

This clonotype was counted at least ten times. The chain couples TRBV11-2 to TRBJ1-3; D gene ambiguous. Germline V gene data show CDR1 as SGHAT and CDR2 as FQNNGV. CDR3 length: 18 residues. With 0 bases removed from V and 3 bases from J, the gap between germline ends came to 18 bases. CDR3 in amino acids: CASSLDTSALGVGNTIYF. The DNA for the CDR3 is TGTGCCAGCAGCTTAGATACGTCCGCCCTTGGCGTTGGAAACACCATATATTTT.

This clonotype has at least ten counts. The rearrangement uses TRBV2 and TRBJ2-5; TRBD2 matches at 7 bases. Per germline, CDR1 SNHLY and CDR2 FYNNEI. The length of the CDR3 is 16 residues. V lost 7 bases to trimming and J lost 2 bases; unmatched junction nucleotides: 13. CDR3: CASTRGFGGGQETQYF. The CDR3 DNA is TGTGCCAGCACCCGAGGATTTGGGGGGGGACAAGAGACCCAGTACTTC.

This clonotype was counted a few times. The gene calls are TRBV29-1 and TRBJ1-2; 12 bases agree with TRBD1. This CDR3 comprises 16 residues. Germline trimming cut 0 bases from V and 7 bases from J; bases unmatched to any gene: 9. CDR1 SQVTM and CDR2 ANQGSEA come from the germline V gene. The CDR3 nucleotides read TGCAGCGTTGAAGACTCAATGGGGGACAGGGGGCTTGGCTACACCTTC. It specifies CSVEDSMGDRGLGYTF. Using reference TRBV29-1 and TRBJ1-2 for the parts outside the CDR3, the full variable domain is SAVISQKPSRDICQRGTSLTIQCQVDSQVTMMFWYRQQPGQSLTLIATANQGSEATYESGFVIDKFPISRPNLTFSTLTVSNMSPEDSSIYLCSVEDSMGDRGLGYTFGSGTRLTVV.

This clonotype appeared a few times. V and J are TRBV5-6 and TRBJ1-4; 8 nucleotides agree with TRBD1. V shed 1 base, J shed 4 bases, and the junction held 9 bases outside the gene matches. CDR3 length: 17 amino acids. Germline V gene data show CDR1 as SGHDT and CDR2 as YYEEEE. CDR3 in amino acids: CASSLWQGAFGNEKLFF. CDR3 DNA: TGTGCCAGCAGCTTGTGGCAGGGGGCTTTTGGTAATGAAAAACTGTTTTTT.

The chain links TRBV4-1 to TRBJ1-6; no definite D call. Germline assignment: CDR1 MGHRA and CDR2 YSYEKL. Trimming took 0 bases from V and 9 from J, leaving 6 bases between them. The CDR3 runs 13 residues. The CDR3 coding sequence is TGCGCCAGCAGCCAAGATCCTTCTTCACCCCTCCACTTT. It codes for CASSQDPSSPLHF.

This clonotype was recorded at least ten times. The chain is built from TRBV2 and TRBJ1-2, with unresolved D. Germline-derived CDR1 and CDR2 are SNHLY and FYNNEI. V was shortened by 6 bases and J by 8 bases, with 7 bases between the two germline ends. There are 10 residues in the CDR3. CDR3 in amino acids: CASRLEGYTF. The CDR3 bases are TGTGCCAGCAGACTGGAGGGCTACACCTTC.

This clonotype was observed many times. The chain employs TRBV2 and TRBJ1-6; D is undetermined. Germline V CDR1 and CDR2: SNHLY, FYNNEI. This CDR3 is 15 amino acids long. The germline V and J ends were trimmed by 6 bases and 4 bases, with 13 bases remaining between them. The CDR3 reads CASRAGREYNSPLHF. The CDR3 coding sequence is TGTGCCAGCAGGGCTGGACGGGAATATAATTCACCCCTCCACTTT.

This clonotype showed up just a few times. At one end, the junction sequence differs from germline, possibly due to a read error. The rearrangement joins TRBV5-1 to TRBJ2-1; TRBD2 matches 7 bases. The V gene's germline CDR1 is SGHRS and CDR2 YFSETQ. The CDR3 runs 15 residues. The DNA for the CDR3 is TGCGCCAGCAGCTTAGCGGGGTTCGCGTACAATGAGCAGCTCTTC. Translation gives CASSLAGFAYNEQLF.

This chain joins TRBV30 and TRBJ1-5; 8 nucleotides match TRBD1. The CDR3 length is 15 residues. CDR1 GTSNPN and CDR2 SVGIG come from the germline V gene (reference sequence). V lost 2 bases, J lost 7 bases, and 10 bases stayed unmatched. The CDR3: CAWSPRQGTEQPQHF. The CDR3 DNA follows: TGTGCCTGGAGTCCGAGACAGGGGACTGAGCAGCCCCAGCATTTT. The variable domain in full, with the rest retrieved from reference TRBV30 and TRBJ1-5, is SQTIHQWPATLVQPVGSPLSLECTVEGTSNPNLYWYRQAAGRGLQLLFYSVGIGQISSEVPQNLSASRPQDRQFILSSKKLLLSDSGFYLCAWSPRQGTEQPQHFGDGTRLSIL.

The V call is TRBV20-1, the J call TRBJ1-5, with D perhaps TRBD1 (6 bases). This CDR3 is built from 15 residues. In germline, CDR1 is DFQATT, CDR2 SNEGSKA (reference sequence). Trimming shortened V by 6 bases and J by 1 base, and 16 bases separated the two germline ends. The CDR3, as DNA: TGCAGTGCGAGACAACAGGGTTGGAGCAATCAGCCCCAGCATTTT. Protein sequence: CSARQQGWSNQPQHF.

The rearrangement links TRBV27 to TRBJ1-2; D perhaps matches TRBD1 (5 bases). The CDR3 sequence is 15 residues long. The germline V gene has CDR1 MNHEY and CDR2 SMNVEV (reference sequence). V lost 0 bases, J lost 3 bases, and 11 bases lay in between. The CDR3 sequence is CASSLSWGSDYGYTF. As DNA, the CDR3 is TGTGCCAGCAGTTTATCATGGGGCAGCGACTATGGCTACACCTTC.

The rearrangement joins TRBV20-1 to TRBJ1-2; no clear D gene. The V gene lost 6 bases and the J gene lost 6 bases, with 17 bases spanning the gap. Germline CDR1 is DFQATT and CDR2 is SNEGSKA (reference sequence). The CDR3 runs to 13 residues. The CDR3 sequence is CSATQQAWDGYTF. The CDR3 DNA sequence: TGCAGTGCAACCCAACAAGCTTGGGATGGCTACACCTTC.

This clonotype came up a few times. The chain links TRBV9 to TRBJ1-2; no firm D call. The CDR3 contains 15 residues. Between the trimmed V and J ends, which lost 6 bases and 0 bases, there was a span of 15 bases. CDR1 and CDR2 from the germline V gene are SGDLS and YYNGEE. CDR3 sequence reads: CASTLGARANYGYTF. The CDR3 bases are TGTGCCAGCACCCTCGGAGCCCGAGCTAACTATGGCTACACCTTC.

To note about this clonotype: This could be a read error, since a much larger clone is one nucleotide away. Here the CDR3 reads CSAIRGNKAPYEQYF. CDR3 DNA sequence: TGCAGTGCTATCCGGGGGAACAAGGCCCCCTACGAGCAGTACTTC. This chain uses TRBV20-1 with TRBJ2-7, with a possible D match to TRBD2 (6 bases). V lost 4 bases, J lost 2 bases, and 18 bases lay in between. CDR1 and CDR2 (germline): DFQATT, SNEGSKA (reference sequence). The CDR3 spans 15 residues.

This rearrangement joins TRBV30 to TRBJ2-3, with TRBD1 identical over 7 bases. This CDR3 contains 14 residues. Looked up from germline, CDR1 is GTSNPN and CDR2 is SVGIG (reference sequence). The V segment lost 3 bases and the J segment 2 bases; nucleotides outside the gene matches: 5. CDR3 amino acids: CAWSAGTATDTQYF. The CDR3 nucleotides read TGTGCCTGGAGCGCCGGGACAGCCACAGATACGCAGTATTTT.

The CDR3 spells CASRDRDQPQHF. The CDR3 nucleotides are TGTGCCAGTAGGGACAGGGATCAGCCCCAGCATTTT. V and J are TRBV19 and TRBJ1-5, with 8 positions matching TRBD1. V trimming: 6 bases; J trimming: 5 bases; junction bases outside the gene matches: 0. The CDR3 spans 12 residues. The germline gives CDR1 LNHDA, CDR2 SQIVND (reference sequence).

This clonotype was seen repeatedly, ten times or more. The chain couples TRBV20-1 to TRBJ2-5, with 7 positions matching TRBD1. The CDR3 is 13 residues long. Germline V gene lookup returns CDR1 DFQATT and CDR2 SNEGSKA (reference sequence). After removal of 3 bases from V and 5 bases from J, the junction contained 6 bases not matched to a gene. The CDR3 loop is CSASLTGMETQYF. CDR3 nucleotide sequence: TGCAGTGCTAGTTTGACAGGGATGGAGACCCAGTACTTC.

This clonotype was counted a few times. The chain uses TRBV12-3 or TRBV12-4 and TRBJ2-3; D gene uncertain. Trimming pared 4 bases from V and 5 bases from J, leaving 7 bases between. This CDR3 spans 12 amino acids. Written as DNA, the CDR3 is TGTGCCAGCAGTTATGCTGGAGATACGCAGTATTTT. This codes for CASSYAGDTQYF.

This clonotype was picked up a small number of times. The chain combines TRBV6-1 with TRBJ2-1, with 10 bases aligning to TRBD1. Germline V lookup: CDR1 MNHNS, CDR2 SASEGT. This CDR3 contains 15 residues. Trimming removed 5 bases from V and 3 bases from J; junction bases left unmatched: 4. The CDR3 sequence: CASSKGTGDYNEQFF. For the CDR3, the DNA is TGTGCCAGCAGTAAAGGGACAGGGGACTACAATGAGCAGTTCTTC.

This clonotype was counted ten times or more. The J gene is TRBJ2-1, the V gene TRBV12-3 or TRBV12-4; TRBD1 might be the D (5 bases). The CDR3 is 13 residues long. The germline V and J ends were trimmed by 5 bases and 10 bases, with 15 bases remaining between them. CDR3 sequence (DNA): TGTGCCAGCAGTCAAAGGACGGCAGGGGAGCAGTTCTTC. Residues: CASSQRTAGEQFF.

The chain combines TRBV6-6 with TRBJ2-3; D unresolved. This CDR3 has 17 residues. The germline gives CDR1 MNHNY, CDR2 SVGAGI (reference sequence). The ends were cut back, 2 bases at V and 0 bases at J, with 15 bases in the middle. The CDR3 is CASSYPDFRTSTDTQYF. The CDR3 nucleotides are TGTGCCAGCAGTTACCCCGACTTCCGAACTAGCACAGATACGCAGTATTTT.